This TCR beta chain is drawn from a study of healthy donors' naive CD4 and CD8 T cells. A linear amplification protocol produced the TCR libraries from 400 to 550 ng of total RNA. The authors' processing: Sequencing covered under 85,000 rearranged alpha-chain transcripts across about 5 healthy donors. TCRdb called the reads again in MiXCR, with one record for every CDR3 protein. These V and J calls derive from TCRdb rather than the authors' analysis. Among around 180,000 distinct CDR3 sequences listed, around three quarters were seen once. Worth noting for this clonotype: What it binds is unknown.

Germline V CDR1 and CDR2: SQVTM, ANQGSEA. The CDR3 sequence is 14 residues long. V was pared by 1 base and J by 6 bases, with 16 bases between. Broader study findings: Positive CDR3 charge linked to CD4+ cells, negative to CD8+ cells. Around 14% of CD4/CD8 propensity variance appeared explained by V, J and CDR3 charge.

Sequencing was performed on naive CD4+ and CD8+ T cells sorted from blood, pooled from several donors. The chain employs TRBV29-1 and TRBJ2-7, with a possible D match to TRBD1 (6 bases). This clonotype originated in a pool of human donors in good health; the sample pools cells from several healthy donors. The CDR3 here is CSVEGTVGSVEQYF. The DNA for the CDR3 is TGCAGCGTTGAAGGGACAGTGGGGTCTGTCGAGCAGTACTTC.